The 15 T cell receptor beta chains given below trace back to one sample, sequenced in a study of identical twins. One entry per CDR3 protein results from TCRdb running MiXCR on the 5' RACE reads. Of about 190,000 distinct CDR3 sequences listed, 15% to 20% are singletons. The same data also went into a second study, on T cells expressing NK-cell markers.

What was sequenced was CD8+ T cells sorted from blood. The receptors were sampled from a woman under 30 in good health.

This clonotype was recorded many times. J is TRBJ2-2 and V is TRBV11-2; D is uncertain. Trimming left V 4 bases short and J 8 bases short, with 5 bases between. CDR3 length: 11 amino acids. Germline CDR1 reads SGHAT; CDR2 reads FQNNGV. The CDR3 coding sequence is TGTGCCAGCAGCTACGCGGGGGAGCTGTTTTTT. Translated: CASSYAGELFF. Full variable domain (rest looked up from reference TRBV11-2 and TRBJ2-2): EAGVAQSPRYKIIEKRQSVAFWCNPISGHATLYWYQQILGQGPKLLIQFQNNGVVDDSQLPKDRFSAERLKGVDSTLKIQPAKLEDSAVYLCASSYAGELFFGEGSRLTVL.

V usage is TRBV4-1 and J usage is TRBJ1-2, with no clear D. The germline V and J ends were trimmed by 0 bases and 2 bases, with 13 bases remaining between them. Germline CDR1 reads MGHRA; CDR2 reads YSYEKL. The CDR3 is made up of 16 amino acids. The CDR3 protein is CASSQEDWSLNYGYTF. In DNA, the CDR3 is TGCGCCAGCAGCCAAGAAGATTGGAGTCTCAACTATGGCTACACCTTC.

In its sample, this clonotype was seen a few times. The chain joins TRBV5-5 to TRBJ2-3, with TRBD2 matching over 12 bases. Trimming took 0 bases from V and 4 from J; bases not matched to a gene: 3. This CDR3 comprises 16 residues. Germline loops: CDR1 SGHKS, CDR2 YYEKEE (reference sequence). In DNA form, the CDR3 reads TGTGCCAGCAGCTTGGGACTAGCGGGAGTTTCAGATACGCAGTATTTT. It encodes CASSLGLAGVSDTQYF.

The sample holds a few counts of this clonotype. The chain employs TRBV3-1 and TRBJ2-4; weak D call: TRBD1 (5 bases). The CDR3 covers 14 residues. The germline V gene encodes CDR1 LGHDT and CDR2 YNNKEL (reference sequence). The V and J ends lost 1 base and 7 bases respectively, with 11 bases between them. CDR3 sequence reads: CASSQAGLGNIQYF. The CDR3 DNA reads as TGTGCCAGCAGCCAAGCAGGGTTGGGGAACATTCAGTACTTC. The whole variable domain, filled in from reference TRBV3-1 and TRBJ2-4, reads DTAVSQTPKYLVTQMGNDKSIKCEQNLGHDTMYWYKQDSKKFLKIMFSYNNKELIINETVPNRFSPKSPDKAHLNLHINSLELGDSAVYFCASSQAGLGNIQYFGAGTRLSVL.

This clonotype was found a few times. The rearrangement uses TRBV20-1 and TRBJ2-5; 9 nucleotides align to TRBD2. V dropped 1 base and J dropped 1; count of bases not matched to a gene: 7. This CDR3 spans 16 amino acids. Germline assignment: CDR1 DFQATT and CDR2 SNEGSKA (reference sequence). This chain's CDR3 is CSARVKRGVSQETQYF. The DNA for the CDR3 is TGCAGTGCTAGAGTAAAGCGGGGGGTATCCCAAGAGACCCAGTACTTC.

The chain carries TRBV3-1 and TRBJ2-2; the D gene could be TRBD1 or TRBD2 (5 bases each). CDR3 length: 13 amino acids. With 4 bases removed from V and 6 bases from J, the gap between germline ends came to 9 bases. Looked up from germline, CDR1 is LGHDT and CDR2 is YNNKEL (reference sequence). The chain's CDR3 is CASSPRGSGELFF. CDR3 DNA: TGTGCCAGCAGCCCGAGGGGATCCGGGGAGCTGTTTTTT.

A few counts support this clonotype. The rearrangement joins TRBV12-3 or TRBV12-4 to TRBJ1-1, with TRBD1 as a possible D gene (5 bases). The CDR3 contains 14 residues. Trimming stripped 3 bases from V and 1 base from J, with 9 bases between. The CDR3 spells CASSFEGTNTEAFF. The CDR3 DNA reads as TGTGCCAGCAGTTTTGAGGGGACGAACACTGAAGCTTTCTTT.

This chain connects TRBV11-2 to TRBJ2-3; D gene unclear. Germline values: CDR1 SGHAT, CDR2 FQNNGV. The CDR3 consists of 16 residues. Deletions cut 7 bases from V and 0 bases from J, with 17 bases between. CDR3 loop: CASNPRTGPSTDTQYF. The CDR3 DNA reads TGTGCCAGCAATCCCCGTACCGGGCCTAGCACAGATACGCAGTATTTT. Together with reference TRBV11-2 and TRBJ2-3, the CDR3 gives the full variable domain: EAGVAQSPRYKIIEKRQSVAFWCNPISGHATLYWYQQILGQGPKLLIQFQNNGVVDDSQLPKDRFSAERLKGVDSTLKIQPAKLEDSAVYLCASNPRTGPSTDTQYFGPGTRLTVL.

This clonotype was picked up a small number of times. The chain recombines TRBV25-1 with TRBJ1-4; D possibly corresponds to TRBD1 (6 bases). Germline CDR1 MGHDK, CDR2 SYGVNS. This CDR3 has 14 residues. Trimming pared 8 bases from V and 8 bases from J, leaving 18 bases between. CDR3 sequence: CASSEGGASEKLFF. CDR3 coding DNA: TGTGCCAGCTCCGAGGGGGGGGCATCGGAAAAACTGTTTTTT.

The gene calls are TRBV20-1 and TRBJ2-7; TRBD1 or TRBD2 may be the D gene (5 bases each). Germline V CDR1 and CDR2: DFQATT, SNEGSKA (reference sequence). The CDR3 length is 15 residues. V was cut by 1 base and J by 4 bases, with 17 bases left in between. In DNA, the CDR3 is TGCAGTGCTAGAGTTCGGGGCGGCAACCTATACGAGCAGTACTTC. Its translation is CSARVRGGNLYEQYF.

This rearrangement joins TRBV15 to TRBJ2-4; 7 nucleotides align to TRBD2. Germline V gives CDR1 LNHNV, CDR2 YYDKDF (reference sequence). This CDR3 has 11 amino acids. J was trimmed by 8 bases and V by 9 bases; bases with no gene match: 4. The CDR3 DNA reads TGTGCCACTTTTGGGGGGGACATTCAGTACTTC. This translates into CATFGGDIQYF. Combining the CDR3 with reference TRBV15 and TRBJ2-4 gives the whole variable domain DAMVIQNPRYQVTQFGKPVTLSCSQTLNHNVMYWYQQKSSQAPKLLFHYYDKDFNNEADTPDNFQSRRPNTSFCFLDIRSPGLGDTAMYLCATFGGDIQYFGAGTRLSVL.

In this sample, this clonotype turned up a few times. The chain is built from TRBV3-1 and TRBJ2-2; D is possibly TRBD2 (6 bases). Germline assignment: CDR1 LGHDT and CDR2 YNNKEL (reference sequence). Trimming shortened V by 2 bases and J by 0 bases, and 10 bases separated the two germline ends. This CDR3 is built from 16 residues. The DNA of the CDR3 is TGTGCCAGCAGCCAAATTGCGGGACCGAACACCGGGGAGCTGTTTTTT. Its translation: CASSQIAGPNTGELFF.

This clonotype was seen a handful of times. The chain recombines TRBV11-1 with TRBJ2-1, with 7 bases matching TRBD2. The CDR3 totals 18 residues. Trimming took 0 bases from V and 1 from J; bases not matched to a gene: 9. CDR1 SGHAT and CDR2 FQDESV come from the germline V gene (reference sequence). The CDR3 spells CASSLAGGGAPSYNEQFF. CDR3 DNA sequence: TGTGCCAGCAGCTTAGCGGGGGGGGGTGCCCCATCCTACAATGAGCAGTTCTTC.

This clonotype was counted only a few times. The chain joins TRBV6-2 or TRBV6-3 to TRBJ1-2; 7 bases map to TRBD1. Unmatched junction bases numbered 9, after V lost 6 bases and J lost 8 bases. This CDR3 region has 13 residues. Germline CDR1 reads MNHEY; CDR2 reads SVGEGT. The DNA for the CDR3 is TGTGCCAGCAGCCGAACGACAGGGCCCGGCTACACCTTC. Translation gives CASSRTTGPGYTF.

A few counts support this clonotype. The rearrangement joins TRBV6-4 to TRBJ2-1; 7 bases match TRBD2. Per the germline V gene, CDR1 is MRHNA and CDR2 is SNTAGT. The CDR3 runs 15 residues. Trimming cost V 2 bases and J 4 bases; bases outside gene matches: 5. The CDR3 is CASSDRQREYNEQFF. The CDR3, as DNA: TGTGCCAGCAGTGACCGGCAGCGGGAATACAATGAGCAGTTCTTC.